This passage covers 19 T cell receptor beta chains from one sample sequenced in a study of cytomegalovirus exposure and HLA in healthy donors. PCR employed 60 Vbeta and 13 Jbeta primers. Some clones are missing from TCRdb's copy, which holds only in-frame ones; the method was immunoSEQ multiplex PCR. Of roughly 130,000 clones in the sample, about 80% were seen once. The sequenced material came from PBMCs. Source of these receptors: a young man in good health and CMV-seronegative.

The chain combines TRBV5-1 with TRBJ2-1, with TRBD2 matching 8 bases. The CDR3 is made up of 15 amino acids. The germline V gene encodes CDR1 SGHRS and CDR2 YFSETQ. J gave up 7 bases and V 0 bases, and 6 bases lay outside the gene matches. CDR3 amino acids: CASSLVIAGLNEQFF. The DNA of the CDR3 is TGCGCCAGCAGCTTGGTTATAGCGGGATTGAATGAGCAGTTCTTC.

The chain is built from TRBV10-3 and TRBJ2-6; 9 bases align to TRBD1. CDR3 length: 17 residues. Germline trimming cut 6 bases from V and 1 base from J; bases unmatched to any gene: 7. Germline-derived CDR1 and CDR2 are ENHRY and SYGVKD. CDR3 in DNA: TGTGCCATCAGAGACGGGACAGGGCGATCTGGGGCCAACGTCCTGACTTTC. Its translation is CAIRDGTGRSGANVLTF.

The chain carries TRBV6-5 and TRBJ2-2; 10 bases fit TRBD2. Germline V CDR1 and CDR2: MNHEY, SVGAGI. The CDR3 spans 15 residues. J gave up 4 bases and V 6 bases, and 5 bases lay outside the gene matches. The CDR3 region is CASSRWTSGTGELFF. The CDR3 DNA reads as TGTGCCAGCAGCCGCTGGACTAGCGGCACCGGGGAGCTGTTTTTT.

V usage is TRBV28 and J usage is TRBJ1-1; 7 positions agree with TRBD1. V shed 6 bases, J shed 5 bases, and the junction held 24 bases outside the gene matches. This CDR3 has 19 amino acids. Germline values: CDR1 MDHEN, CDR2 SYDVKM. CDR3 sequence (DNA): TGTGCCAGCAGCCCAAGGAGATGGACAGGAGCAGAAACGCGAACTGAAGCTTTCTTT. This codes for CASSPRRWTGAETRTEAFF.

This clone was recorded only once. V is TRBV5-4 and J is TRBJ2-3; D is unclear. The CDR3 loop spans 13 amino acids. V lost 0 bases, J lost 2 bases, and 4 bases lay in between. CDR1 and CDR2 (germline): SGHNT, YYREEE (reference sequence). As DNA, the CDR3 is TGTGCCAGCAGCTTGGACAACACAGATACGCAGTATTTT. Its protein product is CASSLDNTDTQYF.

The chain's CDR3 is CASSAGSRYGYTF. CDR3 nucleotide sequence: TGTGCCAGCAGTGCGGGGAGTAGGTATGGCTACACCTTC. The J gene is TRBJ1-2, the V gene TRBV2; D is unresolved. Trimming removed 4 bases from V and 5 bases from J, with 11 bases in between. This CDR3 region has 13 residues. Germline assignment: CDR1 SNHLY and CDR2 FYNNEI.

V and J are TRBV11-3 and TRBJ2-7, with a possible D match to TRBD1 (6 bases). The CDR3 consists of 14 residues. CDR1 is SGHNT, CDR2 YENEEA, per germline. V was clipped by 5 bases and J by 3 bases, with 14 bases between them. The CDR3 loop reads CASSPRGGNYEQYF. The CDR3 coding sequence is TGTGCCAGCAGCCCCCGAGGGGGAAACTACGAGCAGTACTTC.

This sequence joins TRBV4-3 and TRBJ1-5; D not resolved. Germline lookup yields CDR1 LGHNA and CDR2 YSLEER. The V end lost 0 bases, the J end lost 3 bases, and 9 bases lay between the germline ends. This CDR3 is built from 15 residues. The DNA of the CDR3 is TGCGCCAGCAGCCAAGATTGGAGGCCCAATCAGCCCCAGCATTTT. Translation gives CASSQDWRPNQPQHF.

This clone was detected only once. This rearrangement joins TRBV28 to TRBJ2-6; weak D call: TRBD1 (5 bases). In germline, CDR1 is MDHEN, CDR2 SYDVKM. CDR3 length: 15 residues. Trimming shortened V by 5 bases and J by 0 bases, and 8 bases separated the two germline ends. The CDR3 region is CASSGRASGANVLTF. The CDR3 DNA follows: TGTGCCAGCAGTGGCAGGGCCTCTGGGGCCAACGTCCTGACTTTC. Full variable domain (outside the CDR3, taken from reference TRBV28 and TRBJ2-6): DVKVTQSSRYLVKRTGEKVFLECVQDMDHENMFWYRQDPGLGLRLIYFSYDVKMKEKGDIPEGYSVSREKKERFSLILESASTNQTSMYLCASSGRASGANVLTFGAGSRLTVL.

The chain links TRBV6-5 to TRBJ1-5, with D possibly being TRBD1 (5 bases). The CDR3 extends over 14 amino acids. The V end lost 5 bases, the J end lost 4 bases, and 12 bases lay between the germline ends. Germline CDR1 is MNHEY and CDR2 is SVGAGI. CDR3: CASSATDRNQPQHF. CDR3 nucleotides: TGTGCCAGCAGTGCGACAGACCGGAATCAGCCCCAGCATTTT.

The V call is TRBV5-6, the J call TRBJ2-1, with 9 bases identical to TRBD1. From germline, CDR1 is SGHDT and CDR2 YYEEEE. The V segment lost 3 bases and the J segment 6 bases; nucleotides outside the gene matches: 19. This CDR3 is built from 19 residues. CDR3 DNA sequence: TGTGCCAGCAGCTCCATCGCGACAGGGGGAACGGGTTTCCTCAATGAGCAGTTCTTC. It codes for CASSSIATGGTGFLNEQFF. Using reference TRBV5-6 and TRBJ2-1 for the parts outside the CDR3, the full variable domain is DAGVTQSPTHLIKTRGQQVTLRCSPKSGHDTVSWYQQALGQGPQFIFQYYEEEERQRGNFPDRFSGHQFPNYSSELNVNALLLGDSALYLCASSSIATGGTGFLNEQFFGPGTRLTVL.

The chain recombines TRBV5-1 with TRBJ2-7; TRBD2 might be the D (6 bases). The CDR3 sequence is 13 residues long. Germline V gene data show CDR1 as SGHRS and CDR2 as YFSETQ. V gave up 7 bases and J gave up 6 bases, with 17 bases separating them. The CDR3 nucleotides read TGCGCCAGCGCACGGAACCTAGCGTCCGAGCAGTACTTC. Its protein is CASARNLASEQYF.

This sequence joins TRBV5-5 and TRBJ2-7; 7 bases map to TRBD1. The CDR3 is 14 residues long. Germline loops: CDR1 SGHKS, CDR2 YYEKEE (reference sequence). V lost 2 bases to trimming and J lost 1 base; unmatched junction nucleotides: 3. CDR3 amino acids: CASSLRDRSYEQYF. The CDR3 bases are TGTGCCAGCAGCTTACGGGACAGATCCTACGAGCAGTACTTC.

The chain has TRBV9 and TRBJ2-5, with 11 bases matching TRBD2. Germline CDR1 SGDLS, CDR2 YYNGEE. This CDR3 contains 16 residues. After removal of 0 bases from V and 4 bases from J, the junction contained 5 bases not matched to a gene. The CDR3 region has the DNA TGTGCCAGCAGCGTAGGACTAGCGGGAAGAGGAGAGACCCAGTACTTC. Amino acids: CASSVGLAGRGETQYF.

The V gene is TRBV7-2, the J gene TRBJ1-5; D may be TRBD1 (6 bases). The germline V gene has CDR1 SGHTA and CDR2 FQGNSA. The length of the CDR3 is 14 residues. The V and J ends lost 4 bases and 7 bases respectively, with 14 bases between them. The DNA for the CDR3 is TGTGCCAGCAGCTCCGAAGGCAGGGGACAGCCCCAGCATTTT. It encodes CASSSEGRGQPQHF.

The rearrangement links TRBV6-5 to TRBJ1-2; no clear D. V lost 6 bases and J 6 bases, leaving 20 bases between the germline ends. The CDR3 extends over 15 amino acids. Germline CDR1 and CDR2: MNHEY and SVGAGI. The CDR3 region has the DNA TGTGCCAGCAGCCCCACCTACCGGGGAGCTGATGGCTACACCTTC. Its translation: CASSPTYRGADGYTF.

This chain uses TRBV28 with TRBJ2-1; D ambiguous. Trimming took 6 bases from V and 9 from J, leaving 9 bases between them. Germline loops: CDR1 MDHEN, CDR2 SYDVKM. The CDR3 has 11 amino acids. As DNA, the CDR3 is TGTGCCAGCAGCGCAGGTGGTGAGCAGTTCTTC. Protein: CASSAGGEQFF.

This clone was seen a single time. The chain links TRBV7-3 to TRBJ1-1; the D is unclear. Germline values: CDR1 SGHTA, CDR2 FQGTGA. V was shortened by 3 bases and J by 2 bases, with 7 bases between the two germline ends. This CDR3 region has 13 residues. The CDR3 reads CASSFYTNTEAFF. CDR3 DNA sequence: TGTGCCAGCAGCTTCTATACTAACACTGAAGCTTTCTTT.

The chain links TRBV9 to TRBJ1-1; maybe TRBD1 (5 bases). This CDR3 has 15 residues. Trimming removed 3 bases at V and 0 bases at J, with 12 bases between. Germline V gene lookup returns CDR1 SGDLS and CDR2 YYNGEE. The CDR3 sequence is CASSAGGLLNTEAFF. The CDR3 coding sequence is TGTGCCAGCAGCGCGGGGGGGTTGTTGAACACTGAAGCTTTCTTT.